What follows is one T cell receptor (beta chain) and its context. Original processing notes: The assay estimated nucleated cells by amplifying reference gene primers. Sequencing was performed with immunoSEQ multiplex PCR; in TCRdb, only in-frame clones are kept and a portion is missing. That table is the source of V, J and clone size, and D and trimming were worked out from the DNA. The table has more than 85,000 clones, 75% to 85% seen once. This sample is drawn from a study of blood T cell repertoires in COVID-19. The wider study: Italy, Spain and the United States were the sources of the convalescent and acute COVID-19 samples. T cells, B-cell-depleted T cells, or PBMCs provided the cDNA or gDNA that served as material.

Between the trimmed V and J ends, which lost 5 bases and 2 bases, there was a span of 13 bases. The length of the CDR3 is 15 residues. Germline lookup yields CDR1 SGHTA and CDR2 FQGTGA. Sequencing used peripheral blood. This receptor was identified in a woman of 80 years or more with active or convalescent COVID-19. This chain connects TRBV7-3 to TRBJ2-1; D perhaps matches TRBD1 (6 bases). For the CDR3, the DNA is TGTGCCAGCAGCACCCCCGGGACACCCTACAATGAGCAGTTCTTC. This codes for CASSTPGTPYNEQFF. Variable domain in full (rest from reference TRBV7-3 and TRBJ2-1): GAGVSQTPSNKVTEKGKYVELRCDPISGHTALYWYRQSLGQGPEFLIYFQGTGAADDSGLPNDRFFAVRPEGSVSTLKIQRTERGDSAVYLCASSTPGTPYNEQFFGPGTRLTVL.